The clone carrying this T cell receptor (beta chain) showed up many times. cDNA synthesis used a TRAV/TRBV-specific primer set for both chains. TCRs underwent 20 PCR cycles of amplification with a constant-region primer and V-primer adapter. TCRdb analysed the reads with MiXCR anew, one entry per CDR3 protein. The sample lists approximately 46,000 distinct CDR3 sequences, about 25% occurring once. This sample stems from a study of low-dose radiotherapy and immunotherapy resistance in tumors. Study-wide context: Each patient was administered nivolumab intravenously at 240 mg, which was a flat dose, every two weeks, along with intravenous ipilimumab at 1 mg/kg every six weeks.

The time point was: after trial treatment. The treatment here: LDRT plus nivolumab, ipilimumab, low-dose cyclophosphamide and aspirin (RACIN trial). Trimming removed 3 bases from V and 7 bases from J; junction bases left unmatched: 4. Germline CDR1 is SGHRS and CDR2 is YFSETQ. This CDR3 comprises 13 residues. This receptor was taken from a male donor with prostate cancer. This chain joins TRBV5-1 and TRBJ1-5; 7 bases fit TRBD1. The sample here was PBMCs, taken after low-dose radiotherapy plus immunotherapy. The CDR3 sequence: CASSSGGNQPQHF. For the CDR3, the DNA is TGCGCCAGCAGCTCAGGGGGGAACCAGCCCCAGCATTTT.